Listed below are T cell receptor beta chains from one sample, sequenced in a study of cytomegalovirus exposure and HLA in healthy donors. The repertoire was sequenced with immunoSEQ multiplex PCR; TCRdb's copy has only in-frame clones and lacks some. The sample has 150,000 to 200,000 clones, 80% seen once. The sample consisted of PBMCs. The receptors here all came from a male donor in good health and CMV-seropositive. Each CDR3 is given with its conserved first and last residue. D genes are given only for firm matches. The size of a clone is reported for some rows only, either as once, few or many, or as a class for expanded clones.

d_gene | j_gene | abundance | v_gene | CDR3aa | CDR3nt
. | TRBJ2-7 | few | TRBV6-6 | CASLKDYEQYF | TGTGCCAGCTTGAAGGACTACGAGCAGTACTTC
. | TRBJ2-5 | few | TRBV5-1 | CASSLGRSRETQYF | TGCGCCAGCAGCTTGGGGCGGAGCCGGGAGACCCAGTACTTC
TRBD1 | TRBJ1-1 | . | TRBV7-9 | CASSRGQGITEAFF | TGTGCCAGCAGCCGAGGACAGGGGATCACTGAAGCTTTCTTT
TRBD1 | TRBJ2-7 | few | TRBV7-9 | CASSWRQGDEQYF | TGTGCCAGCAGCTGGAGGCAGGGGGACGAGCAGTACTTC
. | TRBJ2-7 | few | TRBV11-3 | CASSEGGTGYSYEQYF | TGTGCCAGCAGCGAGGGGGGGACGGGCTACTCCTACGAGCAGTACTTC
. | TRBJ2-1 | few | TRBV9 | CASSVGQIAKQFF | TGTGCCAGCAGCGTAGGGCAAATAGCAAAGCAGTTCTTC
TRBD1 | TRBJ2-2 | few | TRBV11-3 | CASRKGQAGGGELFF | TGTGCCAGCAGAAAGGGACAGGCCGGGGGCGGGGAGCTGTTTTTT
TRBD1 | TRBJ1-2 | . | TRBV30 | CAWNEGGLYGYTF | TGTGCCTGGAACGAAGGGGGCCTCTATGGCTACACCTTC
. | TRBJ2-7 | . | TRBV6-5 | CASAPGVSYEQYF | TGTGCCAGCGCGCCAGGCGTCTCCTACGAGCAGTACTTC
. | TRBJ1-1 | . | TRBV19 | CASSIVSSGTTTEAFF | TGTGCCAGTAGTATAGTTTCCTCCGGGACAACCACTGAAGCTTTCTTT
. | TRBJ1-3 | . | TRBV30 | CAWWRGAGDTIYF | TGTGCCTGGTGGCGGGGCGCTGGAGACACCATATATTTT
. | TRBJ2-1 | . | TRBV30 | CAWNARWADEQFF | TGTGCCTGGAACGCCCGGTGGGCAGATGAGCAGTTCTTC
TRBD2 | TRBJ2-1 | . | TRBV5-6 | CASSLEASGFDNEQFF | TGTGCCAGCAGCTTGGAGGCTAGCGGGTTCGACAATGAGCAGTTCTTC
TRBD1 | TRBJ1-6 | . | TRBV19 | CASSSGTGVSPLHF | TGTGCCAGTAGTTCCGGGACAGGGGTTTCACCCCTCCACTTT
. | TRBJ1-1 | . | TRBV5-5 | CASSLLSSAGEAFF | TGTGCCAGCAGCTTGCTTAGCTCAGCGGGTGAAGCTTTCTTT
. | TRBJ2-5 | . | TRBV5-1 | CASSFTVETQYF | TGCGCCAGCAGCTTTACGGTCGAGACCCAGTACTTC
. | TRBJ2-5 | . | TRBV9 | CASSETSWADGETQYF | TGTGCCAGCAGCGAAACTAGCTGGGCAGATGGGGAGACCCAGTACTTC
. | TRBJ2-2 | . | TRBV19 | CASSMSPTGELFF | TGTGCCAGTAGTATGTCCCCAACCGGGGAGCTGTTTTTT
. | TRBJ1-1 | . | TRBV18 | CASSPGRPGSNTEAFF | TGTGCCAGCTCCCCAGGACGTCCGGGGAGTAACACTGAAGCTTTCTTT
. | TRBJ2-7 | . | TRBV27 | CASSKGSGVSYEQYF | TGTGCCAGCAGCAAGGGCAGCGGAGTCTCCTACGAGCAGTACTTC
TRBD1 | TRBJ2-5 | . | TRBV29-1 | CSAGTEETQYF | TGCAGCGCAGGGACAGAAGAGACCCAGTACTTC
TRBD1 | TRBJ2-1 | . | TRBV27 | CASSLDRGAYNEQFF | TGTGCCAGCAGTTTAGACAGGGGAGCCTACAATGAGCAGTTCTTC
TRBD2 | TRBJ2-5 | . | TRBV6-5 | CASSYSGGGQETQYF | TGTGCCAGCAGTTACTCGGGGGGGGGACAAGAGACCCAGTACTTC
. | TRBJ2-5 | . | TRBV5-1 | CASSHGFAAQETQYF | TGCGCCAGCAGTCACGGTTTCGCGGCACAAGAGACCCAGTACTTC
. | TRBJ2-7 | once | TRBV13 | CASSLSPISYEQYF | TGTGCCAGCAGCTTATCGCCTATCTCCTACGAGCAGTACTTC
. | TRBJ1-4 | . | TRBV7-8 | CASSSQRAVNTNEKLFF | TGTGCCAGCAGCTCCCAGAGGGCGGTGAACACTAATGAAAAACTGTTTTTT
TRBD1 | TRBJ2-3 | . | TRBV5-1 | CASSYATGTDTQYF | TGCGCCAGCAGCTATGCGACAGGGACAGATACGCAGTATTTT
TRBD2 | TRBJ2-1 | few | TRBV23-1 | CAAGDCNQQFF | TGCGCCGCGGGGGATTGCAATCAGCAGTTCTTC
. | TRBJ2-7 | . | TRBV5-1 | CASSMDASSYEQYF | TGCGCCAGCAGCATGGACGCGAGCTCCTACGAGCAGTACTTC
TRBD1 | TRBJ1-4 | . | TRBV5-4 | CASSAGQGNEKLFF | TGTGCCAGCAGCGCGGGACAGGGGAATGAAAAACTGTTTTTT
. | TRBJ2-3 | . | TRBV19 | CASSIQGLYTDTQYF | TGTGCCAGTAGTATCCAGGGTTTGTACACAGATACGCAGTATTTT
TRBD1 | TRBJ1-4 | . | TRBV28 | CASRKGTGSPTNEKLFF | TGTGCCAGCAGAAAAGGGACAGGGAGTCCAACTAATGAAAAACTGTTTTTT
TRBD2 | TRBJ2-2 | . | TRBV18 | CASSPRTSGSSGELFF | TGTGCCAGCTCACCGCGGACTAGCGGGAGTAGCGGGGAGCTGTTTTTT
TRBD2 | TRBJ2-1 | . | TRBV25-1 | CASGPEAGGRSLQFF | TGTGCCAGCGGACCTGAAGCGGGAGGGCGATCACTGCAGTTCTTC
. | TRBJ1-5 | . | TRBV28 | CASSLSSDSHSNQPQHF | TGTGCCAGCAGTTTATCCAGTGACAGTCATAGCAATCAGCCCCAGCATTTT
TRBD2 | TRBJ2-1 | . | TRBV5-6 | CASSPQRDSYNEQFF | TGTGCCAGCAGCCCACAGCGGGACTCCTACAATGAGCAGTTCTTC
. | TRBJ1-1 | . | TRBV19 | CATGRGEAFF | TGTGCCACCGGGAGGGGTGAAGCTTTCTTT
TRBD2 | TRBJ2-3 | . | TRBV19 | CASSPRTSPRFTDTQYF | TGTGCCAGTAGTCCCCGGACTAGCCCGAGGTTTACAGATACGCAGTATTTT
TRBD2 | TRBJ2-1 | . | TRBV5-4 | CASSSGGGGRSYNEQFF | TGTGCCAGCAGCTCCGGGGGCGGCGGGAGGTCCTACAATGAGCAGTTCTTC
. | TRBJ1-3 | . | TRBV5-6 | CASSWGGSGNTIYF | TGTGCCAGCAGCTGGGGAGGCTCTGGAAACACCATATATTTT
. | TRBJ1-4 | few | TRBV5-4 | CASSLGGGADEKLFF | TGTGCCAGCAGCTTGGGGGGTGGGGCGGATGAAAAACTGTTTTTT
. | TRBJ2-5 | . | TRBV2 | CASIFTSGETQYF | TGTGCCAGCATATTTACTAGTGGGGAGACCCAGTACTTC
TRBD2 | TRBJ2-5 | . | TRBV4-2 | CASSQEALAGAETQYF | TGTGCCAGCAGCCAAGAGGCCCTAGCGGGAGCTGAGACCCAGTACTTC
TRBD2 | TRBJ2-1 | few | TRBV18 | CASSPTAGGYNEQFF | TGTGCCAGCTCACCAACGGCGGGAGGTTACAATGAGCAGTTCTTC
TRBD1 | TRBJ1-2 | . | TRBV11-3 | CASSHQGQGAYYGYTF | TGTGCCAGCAGTCATCAGGGACAGGGGGCTTACTATGGCTACACCTTC
. | TRBJ1-2 | . | TRBV29-1 | CSVEGAGGIYGYTF | TGCAGCGTTGAAGGGGCCGGGGGGATCTATGGCTACACCTTC
TRBD2 | TRBJ2-1 | once | TRBV9 | CASSVVGGGSYNEQFF | TGTGCCAGCAGCGTAGTTGGCGGGGGGTCCTACAATGAGCAGTTCTTC
. | TRBJ1-4 | . | TRBV13 | CASSVGLGLKLFF | TGTGCCAGCAGCGTCGGACTGGGTTTGAAACTGTTTTTT
TRBD1 | TRBJ1-5 | once | TRBV19 | CASRSGQYSNQPQHF | TGTGCCAGTAGATCGGGACAGTATAGCAATCAGCCCCAGCATTTT
. | TRBJ2-3 | once | TRBV5-4 | CASSWGGAYTDTQYF | TGTGCCAGCAGCTGGGGGGGGGCGTACACAGATACGCAGTATTTT
TRBD1 | TRBJ1-2 | . | TRBV7-3 | CASSPRQGRAEGYTF | TGTGCCAGCAGCCCCCGACAGGGGAGAGCGGAAGGCTACACCTTC
. | TRBJ2-4 | . | TRBV6-1 | CASRLPGKNIQYF | TGTGCCAGCAGATTACCGGGAAAAAACATTCAGTACTTC